This T cell receptor (beta chain) was obtained from a study of cytomegalovirus exposure and HLA in healthy donors. Trimming took 4 bases from V and 2 from J, leaving 9 bases between them. The CDR3 loop spans 14 amino acids. CDR1 SNHLY and CDR2 FYNNEI come from the germline V gene. Researchers ran the PCR with 60 Vbeta and 13 Jbeta primers. TCRdb keeps only in-frame clones here, not all; method: immunoSEQ multiplex PCR. The sample has some 190,000 clones, 82% seen once. Study-wide points: Most subjects had HLA-A and HLA-B alleles reportedly predicted accurately by TCR beta sequences.

As regards this clone: The antigen is unknown.

The sample comprised PBMCs. This receptor was obtained from a middle-aged man in good health and CMV-seronegative. The chain joins TRBV2 to TRBJ2-4, with D possibly TRBD1 on 5 matching bases. The CDR3 sequence: CASSASGTKNIQYF. The CDR3 DNA sequence: TGTGCCAGCAGTGCCTCAGGGACCAAAAACATTCAGTACTTC.